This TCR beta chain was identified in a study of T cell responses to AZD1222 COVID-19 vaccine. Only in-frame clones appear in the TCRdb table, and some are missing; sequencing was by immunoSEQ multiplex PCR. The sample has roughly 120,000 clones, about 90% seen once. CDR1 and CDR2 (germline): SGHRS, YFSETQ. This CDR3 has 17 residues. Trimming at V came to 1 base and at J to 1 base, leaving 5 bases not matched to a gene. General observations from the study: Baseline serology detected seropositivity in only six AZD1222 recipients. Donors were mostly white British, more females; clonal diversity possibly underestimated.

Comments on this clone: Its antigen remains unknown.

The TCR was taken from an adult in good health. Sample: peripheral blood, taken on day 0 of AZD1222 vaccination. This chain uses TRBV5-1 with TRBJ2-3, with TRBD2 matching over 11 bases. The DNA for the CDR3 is TGCGCCAGCAGCTTGCCCCAGACTAGCGGGGGCACAGATACGCAGTATTTT. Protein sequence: CASSLPQTSGGTDTQYF.